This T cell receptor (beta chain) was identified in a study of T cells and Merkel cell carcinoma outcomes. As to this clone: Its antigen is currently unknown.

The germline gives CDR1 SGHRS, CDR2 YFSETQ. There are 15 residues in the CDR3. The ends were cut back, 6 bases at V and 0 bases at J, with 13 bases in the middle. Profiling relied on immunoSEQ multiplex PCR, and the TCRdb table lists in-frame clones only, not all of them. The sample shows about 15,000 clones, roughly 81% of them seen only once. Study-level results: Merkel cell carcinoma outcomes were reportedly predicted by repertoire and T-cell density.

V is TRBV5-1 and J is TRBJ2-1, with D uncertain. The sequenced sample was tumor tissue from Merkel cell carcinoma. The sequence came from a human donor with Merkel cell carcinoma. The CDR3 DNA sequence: TGCGCCAGCACTCTTACTCCGAGCTCCTACAATGAGCAGTTCTTC. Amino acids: CASTLTPSSYNEQFF. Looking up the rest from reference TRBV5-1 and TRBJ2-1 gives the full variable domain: KAGVTQTPRYLIKTRGQQVTLSCSPISGHRSVSWYQQTPGQGLQFLFEYFSETQRNKGNFPGRFSGRQFSNSRSEMNVSTLELGDSALYLCASTLTPSSYNEQFFGPGTRLTVL.